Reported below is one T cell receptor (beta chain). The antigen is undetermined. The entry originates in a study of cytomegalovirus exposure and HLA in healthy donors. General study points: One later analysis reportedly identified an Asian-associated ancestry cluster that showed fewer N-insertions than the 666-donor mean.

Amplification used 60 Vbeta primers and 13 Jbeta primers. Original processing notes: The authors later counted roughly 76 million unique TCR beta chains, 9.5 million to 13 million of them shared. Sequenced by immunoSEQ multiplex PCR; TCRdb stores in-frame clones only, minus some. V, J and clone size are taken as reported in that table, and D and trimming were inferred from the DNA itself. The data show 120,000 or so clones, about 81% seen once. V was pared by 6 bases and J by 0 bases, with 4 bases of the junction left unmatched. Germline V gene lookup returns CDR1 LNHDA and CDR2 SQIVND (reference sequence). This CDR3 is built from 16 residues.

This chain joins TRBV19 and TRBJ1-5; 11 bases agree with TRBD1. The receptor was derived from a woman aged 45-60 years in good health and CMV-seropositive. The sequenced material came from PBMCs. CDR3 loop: CASSGQGASSNQPQHF. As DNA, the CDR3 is TGTGCCAGTAGCGGACAGGGGGCAAGTAGCAATCAGCCCCAGCATTTT.